This TCR beta chain was found in a study of cytotoxic CD8 clonotypes in ibrutinib-treated CLL. Points from the study as a whole: Upon ibrutinib response clonality rose, and upon progression it fell back toward baseline. At the start, clonality exceeded age-matched healthy donors and followed circulating CD8+ T-cell counts. Samples from sustained-remission and progressing patients were taken at different times.

PBMCs that had been cryopreserved were the source of roughly 2 micrograms of genomic DNA for TCR beta libraries. In the case of this clone: Antigen specificity is unknown.

V lost 1 base, J lost 6 bases, and 7 bases lay in between. The CDR3 spans 12 residues. Germline V gives CDR1 SGHRS, CDR2 YFSETQ. Clones were read by immunoSEQ multiplex PCR, and TCRdb kept only the in-frame ones, dropping some. The data contain some 290,000 clones, about 80% of them singletons. The chain recombines TRBV5-1 with TRBJ1-2, with D tentatively TRBD1 (6 bases). This sequence was found in a human donor with chronic lymphocytic leukemia. Sequenced material: PBMCs, taken before ibrutinib treatment. In DNA form, the CDR3 reads TGCGCCAGCAGCTTGACAGGGAATGGCTACACCTTC. It is translated as CASSLTGNGYTF.